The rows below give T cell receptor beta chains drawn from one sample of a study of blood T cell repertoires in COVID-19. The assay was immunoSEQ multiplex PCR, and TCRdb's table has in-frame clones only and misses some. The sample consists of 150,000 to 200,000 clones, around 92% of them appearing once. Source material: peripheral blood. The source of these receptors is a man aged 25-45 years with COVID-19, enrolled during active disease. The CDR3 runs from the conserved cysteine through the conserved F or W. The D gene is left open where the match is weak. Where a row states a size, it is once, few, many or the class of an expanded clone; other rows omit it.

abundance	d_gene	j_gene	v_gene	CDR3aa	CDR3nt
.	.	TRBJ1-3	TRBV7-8	CASSLVQGNTIYF	TGTGCCAGCAGCTTAGTACAGGGAAACACCATATATTTT
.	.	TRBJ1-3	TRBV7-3	CASSPGGNTIYF	TGTGCCAGCAGCCCAGGGGGAAACACCATATATTTT
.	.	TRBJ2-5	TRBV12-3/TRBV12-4	CASSSEETQYF	TGTGCCAGCAGTTCCGAAGAGACCCAGTACTTC
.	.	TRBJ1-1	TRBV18	CASSPLNRGGDTEAFF	TGTGCCAGCTCACCCCTAAATCGGGGTGGGGACACTGAAGCTTTCTTT
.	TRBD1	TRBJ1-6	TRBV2	CASSGGRGLQSPLHF	TGTGCCAGCAGTGGCGGCAGGGGGCTTCAATCACCCCTCCACTTT
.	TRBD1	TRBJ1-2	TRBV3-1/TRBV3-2	CASSQDTGGGGYTF	TGTGCCAGCAGCCAAGATACAGGGGGCGGTGGCTACACCTTC
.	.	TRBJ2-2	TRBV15	CATSRGGQGNTGELFF	TGTGCCACCAGCAGAGGGGGGCAGGGGAACACCGGGGAGCTGTTTTTT
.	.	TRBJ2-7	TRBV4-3	CASSSQSNDDYYEQYF	TGCGCCAGCAGCTCTCAAAGTAACGATGACTACTACGAGCAGTACTTC
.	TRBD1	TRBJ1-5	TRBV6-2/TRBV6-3	CASSYSGQNNQPQHF	TGTGCCAGCAGTTACTCGGGACAGAACAATCAGCCCCAGCATTTT
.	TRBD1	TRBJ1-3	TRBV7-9	CASSLGPGTAGNTIYF	TGTGCCAGCAGCTTAGGCCCTGGGACAGCTGGAAACACCATATATTTT
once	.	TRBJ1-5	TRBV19	CASSRSLGRGNQPQHF	TGTGCCAGTAGTAGGAGTTTAGGTAGAGGCAATCAGCCCCAGCATTTT
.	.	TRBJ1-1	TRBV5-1	CASSPRTGTEAFF	TGCGCCAGCAGCCCGCGGACGGGGACTGAAGCTTTCTTT
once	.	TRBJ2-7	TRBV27	CASSLGRQADLYGQYF	TGTGCCAGCAGTTTGGGGCGACAGGCCGACCTCTACGGGCAGTACTTC
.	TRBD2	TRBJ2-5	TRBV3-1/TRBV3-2	CASSQAGRGRQETQYF	TGTGCCAGCAGCCAAGCAGGGCGGGGGAGGCAAGAGACCCAGTACTTC